This T cell receptor (beta chain) was documented in a study of T-cell memory formation after mild COVID-19. Study-wide points: CD8+ contracting clones occupied EMRA, while CD4+ ones occupied mainly CM and EM. The study detected some responding clones in pre-infection memory, suggesting cross-reactive memory joined. Clones that contracted from day 15 to 85 had balanced CD4/CD8; later expanders were CD4+ biased.

Ten or more counts support this clonotype. No antigen is known for it. The authors produced TCR alpha and TCR beta cDNA libraries with sample barcodes and UMIs by 5'RACE using constant-segment primers. TCRdb passed the 5' RACE reads through MiXCR, listing each CDR3 protein once. The sample yields about 350,000 distinct CDR3 sequences, about 13% seen once. Germline V lookup: CDR1 MRHNA, CDR2 SNTAGT. The CDR3 has 15 amino acids. V was pared by 5 bases and J by 4 bases, with 17 bases between. The chain couples TRBV6-4 to TRBJ1-1; D ambiguous. The TCR was taken from a man aged 18 to 30 who had mild COVID-19 (a few samples of this study predate the infection). Cell type and time point are not known. What was sequenced was PBMCs or a T cell subset sorted from them (not recorded which). The CDR3 sequence: CASSRTAAPPTEAFF. The CDR3 DNA is TGTGCCAGCAGTCGGACGGCAGCACCCCCCACTGAAGCTTTCTTT.